The clone carrying this T cell receptor (beta chain) came up many times. Its antigen is currently unknown. TCRdb re-derived calls from the 5' RACE reads in MiXCR, one entry per CDR3 protein. This table holds fewer than 150,000 distinct CDR3 sequences, less than 9.5% found once. The record originates from a study of T cells after yellow fever vaccination. Turning to the study itself: Some fractions had low cell numbers, and these were prepared with SMART-Seq v4 Ultra Low Input.

Study observations and caveats: After the booster, about 95% of CD4 and roughly nine tenths of CD8 primary-response clones were re-detected. A weaker secondary response peaked on day 5, the primary on day 15. High-abundance clonotypes from the bulk population could contaminate FACS-sorted repertoires.

The CDR3 has 16 residues. V shed 7 bases and J 4 bases; nucleotides not matched to a gene: 13. Germline-derived CDR1 and CDR2 are MDHEN and SYDVKM. The chain recombines TRBV28 with TRBJ2-1; TRBD1 agrees at 7 bases. The clonotype originates from a man aged 30 to 39 who received the YFV17D yellow fever vaccine. The sample in question was CD4+ T cells sorted from PBMCs, obtained 5 days after the yellow fever booster vaccination. The CDR3 sequence: CASKKVGTVTYNEQFF. For the CDR3, the DNA is TGTGCCAGCAAAAAAGTCGGGACAGTCACTTACAATGAGCAGTTCTTC. Full variable domain (outside the CDR3, taken from reference TRBV28 and TRBJ2-1): DVKVTQSSRYLVKRTGEKVFLECVQDMDHENMFWYRQDPGLGLRLIYFSYDVKMKEKGDIPEGYSVSREKKERFSLILESASTNQTSMYLCASKKVGTVTYNEQFFGPGTRLTVL.